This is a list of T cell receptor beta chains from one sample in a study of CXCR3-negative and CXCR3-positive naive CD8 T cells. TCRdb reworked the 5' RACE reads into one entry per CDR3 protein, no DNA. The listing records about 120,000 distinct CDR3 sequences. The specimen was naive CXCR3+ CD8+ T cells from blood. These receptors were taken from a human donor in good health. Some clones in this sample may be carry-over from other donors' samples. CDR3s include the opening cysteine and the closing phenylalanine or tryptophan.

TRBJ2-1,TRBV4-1,CASSQDTGNSYNEQFF
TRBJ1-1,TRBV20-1,CSARGTGGLATEAFF
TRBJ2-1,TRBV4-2,CASSQARGNEQFF
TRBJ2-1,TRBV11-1,CASSFDWGGYNEQFF
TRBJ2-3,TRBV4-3,CASSQGVAGGTDTQYF
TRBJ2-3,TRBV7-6,CASSSGVDTQYF
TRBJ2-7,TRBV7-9,CASSFVGSSYEQYF
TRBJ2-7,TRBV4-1,CASSNRGTGGPYEQYF
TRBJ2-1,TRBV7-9,CASSRGLAGYLRNEQFF
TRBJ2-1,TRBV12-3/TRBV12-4,CASRGRDLNVNEQFF
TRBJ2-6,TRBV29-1,CSVEGRGMAGANVLTF
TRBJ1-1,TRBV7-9,CASSRTTGMNTEAFF
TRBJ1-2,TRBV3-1,CASSQDLTRTDYGYTF
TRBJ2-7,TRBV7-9,CASSSGGAHHEQYF
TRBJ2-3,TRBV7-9,CASSFSSISDTQYF
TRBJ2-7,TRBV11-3,CASSFSAGVSYEQYF
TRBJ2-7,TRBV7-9,CASSLASGGHYEQYF
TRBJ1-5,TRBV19,CASSMGFGRPNQPQHF
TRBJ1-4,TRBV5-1,CASSLSPTVGRGEKLVF
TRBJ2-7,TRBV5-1,CASSFRQPYEQYF
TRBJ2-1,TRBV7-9,CASSSPTGLAEGNDEQFF
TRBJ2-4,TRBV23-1,CASSQYQGGQGKNIQYF
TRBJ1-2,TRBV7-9,CASSFIQADYGYTF
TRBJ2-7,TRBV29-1,CSVEKQGPYEQYF
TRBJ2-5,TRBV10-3,CAISEESGETQYF
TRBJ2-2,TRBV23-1,CARRGTGRSGELFF
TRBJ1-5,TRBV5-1,CASSLGDRHSNQPQHF
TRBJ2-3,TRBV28,CASSSDPGGADTQYF
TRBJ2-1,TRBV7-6,CASSLAEGNEQFF
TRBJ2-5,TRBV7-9,CASSSPAAGGRETQYF
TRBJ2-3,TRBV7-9,CASSRTSGRDTDTQYF
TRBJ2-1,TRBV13,CASSRKKHDGEQFF
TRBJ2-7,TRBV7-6,CASRGTSGVNEQYF
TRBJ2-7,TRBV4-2,CASRGPSYEQYF
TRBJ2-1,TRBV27,CASSTPLRQGYNEQFF
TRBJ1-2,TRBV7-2,CASSTWGANYGYTF
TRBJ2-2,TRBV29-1,CSVATGGITGELFF
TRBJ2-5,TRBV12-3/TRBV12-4,CASSFSSGGAQYF
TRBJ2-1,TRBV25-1,CASSETGTSLSYNEQFF
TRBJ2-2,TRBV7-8,CASSHPGLDITGELFF
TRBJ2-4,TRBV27,CASSPGTGFLTQTHYF
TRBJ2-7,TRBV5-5,CASSLWGGAGYEQYF
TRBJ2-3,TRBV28,CASSSPSGGTYSTDTQYF
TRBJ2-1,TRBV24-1,CATSDFGTGQGTREQFF
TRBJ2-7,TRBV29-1,CSVEGGRGYEQYF
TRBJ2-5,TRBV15,CATSRGRGDQETQYF
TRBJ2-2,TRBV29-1,CSGQGISGELFF